The clone carrying this T cell receptor beta chain was counted once. Measured with immunoSEQ multiplex PCR; TCRdb has only the in-frame clones, and not every one. The sample yields approximately 130,000 clones, roughly 88% seen once. These data belong to a study of T cell responses to AZD1222 COVID-19 vaccine. Per the germline V gene, CDR1 is DFQATT and CDR2 is SNEGSKA (reference sequence). Trimming cost V 6 bases and J 7 bases; bases outside gene matches: 3. The CDR3 spans 11 residues. The chain couples TRBV20-1 to TRBJ2-1, with 7 bases matching TRBD1. The source was peripheral blood, collected 28 days after the second AZD1222 dose. The receptor was isolated from an adult who received the AZD1222 COVID-19 vaccine. CDR3 DNA: TGCAGTGCCCTACAGGGGAATGAGCAGTTCTTC. Translation gives CSALQGNEQFF.